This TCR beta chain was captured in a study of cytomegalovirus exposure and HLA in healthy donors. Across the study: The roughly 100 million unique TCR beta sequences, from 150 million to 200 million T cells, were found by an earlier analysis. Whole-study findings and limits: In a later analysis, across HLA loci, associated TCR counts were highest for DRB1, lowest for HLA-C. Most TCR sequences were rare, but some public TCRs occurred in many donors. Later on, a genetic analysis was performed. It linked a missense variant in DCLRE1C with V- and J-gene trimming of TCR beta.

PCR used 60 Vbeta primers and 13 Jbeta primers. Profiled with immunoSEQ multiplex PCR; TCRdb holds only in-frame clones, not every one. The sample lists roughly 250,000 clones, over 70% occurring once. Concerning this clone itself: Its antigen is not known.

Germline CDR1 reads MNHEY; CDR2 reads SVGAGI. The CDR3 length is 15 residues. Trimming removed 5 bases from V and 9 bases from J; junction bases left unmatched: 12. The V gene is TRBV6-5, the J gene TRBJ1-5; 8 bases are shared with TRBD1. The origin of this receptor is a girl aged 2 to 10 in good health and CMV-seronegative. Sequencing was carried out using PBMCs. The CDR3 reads CASSRTGYPRRPQHF. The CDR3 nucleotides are TGTGCCAGCAGTCGGACAGGGTATCCTCGGCGGCCCCAGCATTTT.